Below, 4 T cell receptor beta chains from the same sample are listed, as sequenced in a study of blood T cell repertoires in COVID-19. The protocol was immunoSEQ multiplex PCR, while the TCRdb copy is restricted to in-frame clones and leaves out a portion. Here the sample spans 320,000 or so clones, 88% being singletons. Sequencing used PBMCs or T cells enriched from blood (not recorded which). All receptors come from a man between 25 and 39 years old who had recovered from COVID-19.

The CDR3 loop is CASSILAANTGELFF. CDR3 nucleotides: TGTGCCAGTAGTATCCTAGCGGCGAACACCGGGGAGCTGTTTTTT. The V gene is TRBV19, the J gene TRBJ2-2, with 7 positions matching TRBD2. This CDR3 has 15 residues. Germline-derived CDR1 and CDR2 are LNHDA and SQIVND (reference sequence). J gave up 0 bases and V 3 bases, and 1 base lay outside the gene matches.

This chain joins TRBV5-1 and TRBJ2-5, with D maybe TRBD1 (6 bases). The V gene lost 2 bases and the J gene lost 2 bases, with 10 bases spanning the gap. The CDR3 sequence is 14 residues long. Germline V CDR1 and CDR2: SGHRS, YFSETQ. CDR3 protein: CASSFLGQQETQYF. In nucleotides, the CDR3 is TGCGCCAGCAGCTTCCTCGGACAGCAAGAGACCCAGTACTTC. The complete variable domain, with remaining parts taken from reference TRBV5-1 and TRBJ2-5, reads KAGVTQTPRYLIKTRGQQVTLSCSPISGHRSVSWYQQTPGQGLQFLFEYFSETQRNKGNFPGRFSGRQFSNSRSEMNVSTLELGDSALYLCASSFLGQQETQYFGPGTRLLVL.

The chain carries TRBV7-9 and TRBJ2-7; 8 nucleotides line up with TRBD1. The CDR3 totals 15 residues. CDR1 is SEHNR, CDR2 FQNEAQ, per germline (reference sequence). With 0 bases clipped from V and 2 bases from J, the junction kept 3 bases outside the gene matches. CDR3 sequence (DNA): TGTGCCAGCAGCTTAGCCTCGGGACAGGCCTACGAGCAGTACTTC. It is translated as CASSLASGQAYEQYF.

The V call is TRBV2, the J call TRBJ1-2, with D perhaps TRBD1 (6 bases). CDR1 is SNHLY, CDR2 FYNNEI, per germline. V lost 6 bases and J 0 bases, leaving 11 bases between the germline ends. CDR3 length: 14 residues. CDR3 residues: CASRDDRTNYGYTF. CDR3 in DNA: TGTGCCAGCAGAGACGACAGGACTAACTATGGCTACACCTTC.